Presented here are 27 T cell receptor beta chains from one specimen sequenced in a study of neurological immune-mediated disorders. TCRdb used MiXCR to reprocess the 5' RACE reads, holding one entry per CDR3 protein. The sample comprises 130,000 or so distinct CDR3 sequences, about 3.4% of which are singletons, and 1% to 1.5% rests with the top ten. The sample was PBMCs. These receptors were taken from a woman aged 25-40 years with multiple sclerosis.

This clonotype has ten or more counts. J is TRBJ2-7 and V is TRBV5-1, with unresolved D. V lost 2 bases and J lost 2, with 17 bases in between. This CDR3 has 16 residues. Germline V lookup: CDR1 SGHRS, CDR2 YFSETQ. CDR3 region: CASSFEGQADPYEQYF. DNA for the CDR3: TGCGCCAGCAGCTTTGAAGGGCAAGCCGACCCCTACGAGCAGTACTTC. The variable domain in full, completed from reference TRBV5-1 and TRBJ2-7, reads KAGVTQTPRYLIKTRGQQVTLSCSPISGHRSVSWYQQTPGQGLQFLFEYFSETQRNKGNFPGRFSGRQFSNSRSEMNVSTLELGDSALYLCASSFEGQADPYEQYFGPGTRLTVT.

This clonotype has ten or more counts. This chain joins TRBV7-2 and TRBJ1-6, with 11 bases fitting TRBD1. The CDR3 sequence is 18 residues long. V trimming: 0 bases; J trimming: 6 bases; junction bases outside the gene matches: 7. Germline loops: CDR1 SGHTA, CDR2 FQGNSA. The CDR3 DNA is TGTGCCAGCAGCTTAGCGCGGGGGACAGGGGGTGTTAATTCACCCCTCCACTTT. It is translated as CASSLARGTGGVNSPLHF.

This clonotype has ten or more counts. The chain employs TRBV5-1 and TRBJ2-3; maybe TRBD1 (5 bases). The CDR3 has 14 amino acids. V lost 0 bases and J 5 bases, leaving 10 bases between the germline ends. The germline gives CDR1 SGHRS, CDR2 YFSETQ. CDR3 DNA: TGCGCCAGCAGCTTGGAAGGGGCCGTAGATACGCAGTATTTT. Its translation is CASSLEGAVDTQYF.

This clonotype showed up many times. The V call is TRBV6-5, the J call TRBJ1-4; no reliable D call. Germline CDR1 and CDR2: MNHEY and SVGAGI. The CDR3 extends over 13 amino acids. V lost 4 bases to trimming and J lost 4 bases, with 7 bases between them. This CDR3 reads CASSLQLNEKLFF. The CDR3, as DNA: TGTGCCAGCAGTTTACAGCTTAATGAAAAACTGTTTTTT.

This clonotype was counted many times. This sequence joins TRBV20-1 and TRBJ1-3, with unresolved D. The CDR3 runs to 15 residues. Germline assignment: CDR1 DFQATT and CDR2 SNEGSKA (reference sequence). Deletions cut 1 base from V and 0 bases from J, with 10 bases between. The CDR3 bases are TGCAGTGCTAGAGTCTCGGGGTTCTCTGGAAACACCATATATTTT. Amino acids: CSARVSGFSGNTIYF.

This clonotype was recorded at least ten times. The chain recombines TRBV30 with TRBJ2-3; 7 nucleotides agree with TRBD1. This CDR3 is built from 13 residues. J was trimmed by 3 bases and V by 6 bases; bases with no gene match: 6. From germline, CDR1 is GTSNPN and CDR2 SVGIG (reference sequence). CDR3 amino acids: CACQGTATDTQYF. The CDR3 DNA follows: TGTGCCTGTCAGGGGACAGCAACAGATACGCAGTATTTT. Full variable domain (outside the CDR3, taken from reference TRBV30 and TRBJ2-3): SQTIHQWPATLVQPVGSPLSLECTVEGTSNPNLYWYRQAAGRGLQLLFYSVGIGQISSEVPQNLSASRPQDRQFILSSKKLLLSDSGFYLCACQGTATDTQYFGPGTRLTVL.

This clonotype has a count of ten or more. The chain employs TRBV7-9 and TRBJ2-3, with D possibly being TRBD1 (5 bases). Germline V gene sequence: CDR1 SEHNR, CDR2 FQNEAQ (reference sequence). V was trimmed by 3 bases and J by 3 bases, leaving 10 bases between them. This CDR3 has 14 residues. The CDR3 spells CASSFLKGTDTQYF. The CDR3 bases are TGTGCCAGCAGCTTTCTCAAGGGGACAGATACGCAGTATTTT.

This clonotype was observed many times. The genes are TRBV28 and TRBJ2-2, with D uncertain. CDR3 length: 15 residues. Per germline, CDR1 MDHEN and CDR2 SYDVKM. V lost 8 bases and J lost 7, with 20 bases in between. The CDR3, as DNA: TGTGCCAGCGGAGAAACCGGGCCACGAGGCGGGGAGCTGTTTTTT. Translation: CASGETGPRGGELFF. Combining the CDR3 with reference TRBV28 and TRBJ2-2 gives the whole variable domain DVKVTQSSRYLVKRTGEKVFLECVQDMDHENMFWYRQDPGLGLRLIYFSYDVKMKEKGDIPEGYSVSREKKERFSLILESASTNQTSMYLCASGETGPRGGELFFGEGSRLTVL.

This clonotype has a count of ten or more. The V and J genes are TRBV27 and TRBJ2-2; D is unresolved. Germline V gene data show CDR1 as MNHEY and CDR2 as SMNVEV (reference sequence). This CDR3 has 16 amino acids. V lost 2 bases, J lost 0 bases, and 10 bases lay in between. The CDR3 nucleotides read TGTGCCAGCAGTTTAGGTCCCACAGCGAACACCGGGGAGCTGTTTTTT. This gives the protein CASSLGPTANTGELFF.

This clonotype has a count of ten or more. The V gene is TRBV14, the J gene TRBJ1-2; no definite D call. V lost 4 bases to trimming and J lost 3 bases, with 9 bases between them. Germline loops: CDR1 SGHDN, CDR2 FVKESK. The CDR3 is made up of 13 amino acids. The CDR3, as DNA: TGTGCCAGCAGCCCGCCGGCGGACTATGGCTACACCTTC. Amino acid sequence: CASSPPADYGYTF.

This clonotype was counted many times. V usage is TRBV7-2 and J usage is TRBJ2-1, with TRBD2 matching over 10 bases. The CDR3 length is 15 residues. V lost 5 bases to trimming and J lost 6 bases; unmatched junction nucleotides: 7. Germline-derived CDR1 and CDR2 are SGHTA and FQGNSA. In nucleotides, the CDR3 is TGTGCCAGCAGCACCCTAGCGGGAGCCGGCAATGAGCAGTTCTTC. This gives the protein CASSTLAGAGNEQFF.

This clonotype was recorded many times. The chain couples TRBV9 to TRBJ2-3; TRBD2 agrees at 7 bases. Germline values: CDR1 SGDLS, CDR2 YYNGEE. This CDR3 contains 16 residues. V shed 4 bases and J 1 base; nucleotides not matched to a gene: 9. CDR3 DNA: TGTGCCAGCAGCCGAGCGGGCGGGGGAGGCACAGATACGCAGTATTTT. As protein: CASSRAGGGGTDTQYF.

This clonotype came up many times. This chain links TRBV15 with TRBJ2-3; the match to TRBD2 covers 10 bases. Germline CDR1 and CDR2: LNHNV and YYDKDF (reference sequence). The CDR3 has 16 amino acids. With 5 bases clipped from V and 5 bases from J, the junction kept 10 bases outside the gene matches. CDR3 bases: TGTGCCACCAGCTTTTCTAGCGGGGGCCTTCAAGATACGCAGTATTTT. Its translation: CATSFSSGGLQDTQYF.

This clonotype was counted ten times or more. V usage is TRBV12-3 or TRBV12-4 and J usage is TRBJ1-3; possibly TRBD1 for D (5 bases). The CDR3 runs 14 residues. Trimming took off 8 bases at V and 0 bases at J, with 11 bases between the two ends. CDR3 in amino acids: CASGGTSSGNTIYF. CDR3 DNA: TGTGCCAGCGGGGGGACTTCCTCTGGAAACACCATATATTTT.

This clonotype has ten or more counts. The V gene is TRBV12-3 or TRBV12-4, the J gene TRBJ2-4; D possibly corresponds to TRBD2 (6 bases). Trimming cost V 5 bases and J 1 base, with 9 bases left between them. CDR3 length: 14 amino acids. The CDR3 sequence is CASSRDLAKNIQYF. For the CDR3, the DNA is TGTGCCAGCAGTAGGGACTTGGCCAAAAACATTCAGTACTTC.

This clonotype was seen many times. In DNA form, the CDR3 reads TGTGCCATCAAAGAGTGGGATGAAGCTTTCTTT. This sequence encodes CAIKEWDEAFF. The rearrangement links TRBV10-3 to TRBJ1-1; unclear D gene. This CDR3 comprises 11 residues. Germline V CDR1 and CDR2: ENHRY, SYGVKD. Deletions cut 7 bases from V and 7 bases from J, with 10 bases between.

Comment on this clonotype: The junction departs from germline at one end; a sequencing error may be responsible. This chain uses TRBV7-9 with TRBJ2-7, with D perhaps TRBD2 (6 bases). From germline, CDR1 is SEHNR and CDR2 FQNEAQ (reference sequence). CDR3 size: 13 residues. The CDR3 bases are TGTGCCAGCAGGCGGGACGAGAACTACGCGCAGTACTTC. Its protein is CASRRDENYAQYF.

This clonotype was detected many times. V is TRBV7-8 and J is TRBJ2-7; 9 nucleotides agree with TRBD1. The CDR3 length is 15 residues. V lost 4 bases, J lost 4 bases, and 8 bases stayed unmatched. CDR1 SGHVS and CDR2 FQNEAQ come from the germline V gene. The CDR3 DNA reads TGTGCCAGCAGCTCCCGGGACAGGGAGGAGTACGAGCAGTACTTC. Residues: CASSSRDREEYEQYF. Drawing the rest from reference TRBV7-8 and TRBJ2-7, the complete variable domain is GAGVSQSPRYKVAKRGQDVALRCDPISGHVSLFWYQQALGQGPEFLTYFQNEAQLDKSGLPSDRFFAERPEGSVSTLKIQRTQQEDSAVYLCASSSRDREEYEQYFGPGTRLTVT.

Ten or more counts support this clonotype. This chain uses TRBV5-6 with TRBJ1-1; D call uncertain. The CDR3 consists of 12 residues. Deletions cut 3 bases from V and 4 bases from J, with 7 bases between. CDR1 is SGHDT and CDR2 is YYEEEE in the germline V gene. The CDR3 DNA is TGTGCCAGCAGCTGGTCTACCACTGAAGCTTTCTTT. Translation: CASSWSTTEAFF.

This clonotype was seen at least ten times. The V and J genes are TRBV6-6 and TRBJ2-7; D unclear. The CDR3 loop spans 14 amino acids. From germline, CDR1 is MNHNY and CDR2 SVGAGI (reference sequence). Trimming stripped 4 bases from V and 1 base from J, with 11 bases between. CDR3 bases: TGTGCCAGCAGTTCTTTATGGGGTTCCTACGAGCAGTACTTC. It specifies CASSSLWGSYEQYF.

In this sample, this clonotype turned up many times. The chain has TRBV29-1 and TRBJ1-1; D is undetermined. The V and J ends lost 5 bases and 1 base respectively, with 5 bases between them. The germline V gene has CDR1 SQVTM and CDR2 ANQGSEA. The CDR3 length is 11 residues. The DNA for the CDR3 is TGCAGCGTTTACAGGAACACTGAAGCTTTCTTT. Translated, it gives CSVYRNTEAFF.

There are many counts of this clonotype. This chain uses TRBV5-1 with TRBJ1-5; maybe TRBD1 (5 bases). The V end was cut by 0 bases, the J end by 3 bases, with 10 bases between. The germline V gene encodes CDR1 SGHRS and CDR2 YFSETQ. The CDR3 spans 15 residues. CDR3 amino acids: CASSLDGANNQPQHF. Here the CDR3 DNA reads TGCGCCAGCAGCTTGGACGGGGCCAACAATCAGCCCCAGCATTTT.

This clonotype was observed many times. The CDR3 sequence: CASRLNRWNEQFF. DNA of the CDR3: TGTGCCAGCAGACTCAACCGATGGAATGAGCAGTTCTTC. This chain links TRBV12-3 or TRBV12-4 with TRBJ2-1; D is undetermined. The length of the CDR3 is 13 residues. V lost 6 bases, J lost 7 bases, and 13 bases lay in between.

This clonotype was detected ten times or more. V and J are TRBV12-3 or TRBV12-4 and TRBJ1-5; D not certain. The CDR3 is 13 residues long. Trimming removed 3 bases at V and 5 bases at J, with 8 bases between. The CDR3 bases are TGTGCCAGCAGTTTGGAAGTATATCAGCCCCAGCATTTT. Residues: CASSLEVYQPQHF.

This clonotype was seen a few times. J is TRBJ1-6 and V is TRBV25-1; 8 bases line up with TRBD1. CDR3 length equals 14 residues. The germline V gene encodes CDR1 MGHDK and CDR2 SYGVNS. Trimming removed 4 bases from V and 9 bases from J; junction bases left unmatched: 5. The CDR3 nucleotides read TGTGCCAGCAGTGTAACGCAGGGGGCTTCACCCCTCCACTTT. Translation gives CASSVTQGASPLHF.

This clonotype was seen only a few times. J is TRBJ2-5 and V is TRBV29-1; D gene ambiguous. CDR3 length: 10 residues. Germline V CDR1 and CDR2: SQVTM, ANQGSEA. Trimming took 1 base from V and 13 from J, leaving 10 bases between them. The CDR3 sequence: CSVEVPPGYF. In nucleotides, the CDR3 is TGCAGCGTTGAAGTCCCCCCAGGGTACTTC.

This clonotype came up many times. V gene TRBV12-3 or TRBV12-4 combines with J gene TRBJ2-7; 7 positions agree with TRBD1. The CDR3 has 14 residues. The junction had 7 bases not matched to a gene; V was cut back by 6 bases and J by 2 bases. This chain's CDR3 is CASRKGQMAYEQYF. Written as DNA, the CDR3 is TGTGCCAGCAGGAAGGGACAGATGGCCTACGAGCAGTACTTC.